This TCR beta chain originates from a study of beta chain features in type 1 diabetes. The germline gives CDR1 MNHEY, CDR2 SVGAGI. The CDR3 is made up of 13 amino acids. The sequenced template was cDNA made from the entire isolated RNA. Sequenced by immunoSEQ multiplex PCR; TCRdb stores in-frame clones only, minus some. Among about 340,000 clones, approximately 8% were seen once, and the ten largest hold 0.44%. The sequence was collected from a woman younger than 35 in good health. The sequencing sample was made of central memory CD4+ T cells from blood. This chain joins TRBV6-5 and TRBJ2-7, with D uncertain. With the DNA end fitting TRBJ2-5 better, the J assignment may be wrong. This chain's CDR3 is CASSYQFQETQYF. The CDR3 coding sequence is TGTGCCAGCAGTTACCAATTCCAAGAGACCCAGTACTTC.